Each of the 20 T cell receptor beta chains below was sequenced from the same sample in a study of T cells in Graves' hyperthyroidism and ophthalmopathy. The source material, RNA transcripts, was used to amplify TCR beta CDR3 regions. In the first-round RT-PCR of the TCR CDR3, the HTBI primer set was used. TCRdb reprocessed the multiplex PCR reads via MiXCR and lists one record per CDR3 protein. Of hundreds of thousands of distinct CDR3 sequences listed, around 13% are singletons. Sequenced material: blood. The source is a woman aged 45-59 years with Graves' ophthalmopathy.

This clonotype has ten or more counts. The chain is built from TRBV27 and TRBJ2-7; TRBD1 might be the D (5 bases). This CDR3 has 14 residues. Germline V gene data show CDR1 as MNHEY and CDR2 as SMNVEV (reference sequence). V was clipped by 5 bases and J by 3 bases, with 14 bases between them. The CDR3 region has the DNA TGTGCCAGCAGTCCCAGGGTAGGTCTCTACGAGCAGTACTTC. This encodes CASSPRVGLYEQYF.

This clonotype was seen many times. The chain employs TRBV7-3 and TRBJ2-1, with 9 bases matching TRBD1. The CDR3 is 13 residues long. After removal of 5 bases from V and 6 bases from J, the junction contained 2 bases not matched to a gene. In germline, CDR1 is SGHTA, CDR2 FQGTGA. For the CDR3, the DNA is TGTGCCAGCAGCCTGGGACAGGGCAATGAGCAGTTCTTC. Encoded protein: CASSLGQGNEQFF.

This clonotype was recorded a few times. This chain joins TRBV7-9 and TRBJ1-2; no firm D call. Germline V lookup: CDR1 SEHNR, CDR2 FQNEAQ (reference sequence). V was trimmed by 2 bases and J by 6 bases, leaving 7 bases between them. The CDR3 consists of 12 residues. Written as DNA, the CDR3 is TGTGCCAGCAGCTTAAATGGGGATGGCTACACCTTC. Protein: CASSLNGDGYTF.

This chain connects TRBV7-8 to TRBJ1-1, with D unclear. V dropped 4 bases and J dropped 4 bases, with 16 bases sitting between them. The germline gives CDR1 SGHVS, CDR2 FQNEAQ. The CDR3 sequence is 15 residues long. CDR3: CASSSGYGYGTEAFF. The DNA of the CDR3 is TGTGCCAGCAGCTCCGGATATGGGTACGGCACTGAAGCTTTCTTT.

This clonotype was seen at least ten times. CDR3 sequence reads: CASRGNRGHSPLHF. In DNA, the CDR3 is TGTGCCAGCAGGGGAAACAGGGGGCATTCACCCCTCCACTTT. The V call is TRBV2, the J call TRBJ1-6, with 9 bases matching TRBD1. Losses at the gene ends were 6 bases for V and 8 bases for J; bases not matched to a gene: 5. Germline V gene sequence: CDR1 SNHLY, CDR2 FYNNEI. The CDR3 covers 14 residues. The full variable domain, with the rest looked up from reference TRBV2 and TRBJ1-6, is EPEVTQTPSHQVTQMGQEVILRCVPISNHLYFYWYRQILGQKVEFLVSFYNNEISEKSEIFDDQFSVERPDGSNFTLKIRSTKLEDSAMYFCASRGNRGHSPLHFGNGTRLTVT.

This clonotype was recorded at least ten times. V gene TRBV12-3 or TRBV12-4 combines with J gene TRBJ1-5, with 9 bases matching TRBD1. CDR3 length equals 17 residues. V lost 1 base, J lost 6 bases, and 10 bases stayed unmatched. In DNA, the CDR3 is TGTGCCAGCAGTTTAGAAGTGGGGGGGACAGGGATTCAGCCCCAGCATTTT. It yields the protein CASSLEVGGTGIQPQHF.

V usage is TRBV4-1 and J usage is TRBJ1-2; D not resolved. Trimming took off 7 bases at V and 0 bases at J, with 12 bases between the two ends. CDR3 size: 14 residues. The germline V gene has CDR1 MGHRA and CDR2 YSYEKL. CDR3 in amino acids: CASTSLGSNYGYTF. CDR3 coding DNA: TGCGCCAGCACGAGTCTCGGATCTAACTATGGCTACACCTTC.

This clonotype has more than one count but fewer than ten. The chain uses TRBV11-2 and TRBJ2-1, with 7 bases fitting TRBD1. The ends lost 2 bases at V and 7 bases at J; junction bases unmatched: 8. Germline lookup yields CDR1 SGHAT and CDR2 FQNNGV. The CDR3 loop spans 15 amino acids. The CDR3 DNA reads TGTGCCAGCAGCTTACTTTCGACAGGGATGAATGAGCAGTTCTTC. Translation gives CASSLLSTGMNEQFF.

As to this clonotype: A clone one base away is much larger, so this may be a read error. The CDR3 region is CASSATGGHQPQHF. CDR3 nucleotides: TGTGCCAGCAGCGCGACAGGGGGCCATCAGCCCCAGCATTTT. This chain joins TRBV9 and TRBJ1-5; 10 nucleotides match TRBD1. V shed 3 bases and J 5 bases; nucleotides not matched to a gene: 2. Germline-derived CDR1 and CDR2 are SGDLS and YYNGEE. The CDR3 is made up of 14 amino acids.

V and J are TRBV24-1 and TRBJ2-2; D might be TRBD1 or TRBD2, each matching 5 bases. CDR1 and CDR2 (germline): KGHDR, SFDVKD. There are 15 residues in the CDR3. V shed 9 bases and J shed 5 bases, with 18 bases lying between them. Here the CDR3 reads CATQKRGSGTGELFF. The DNA of the CDR3 is TGTGCCACCCAAAAACGGGGCTCGGGGACCGGGGAGCTGTTTTTT.

This clonotype showed up many times. The chain uses TRBV11-3 and TRBJ2-7, with 11 bases matching TRBD1. This CDR3 spans 16 amino acids. V lost 8 bases, J lost 3 bases, and 12 bases stayed unmatched. Germline loops: CDR1 SGHNT, CDR2 YENEEA. The CDR3 here is CASSSPRDRGFYEQYF. CDR3 DNA: TGTGCCAGCTCCAGTCCCCGGGACAGGGGGTTCTACGAGCAGTACTTC.

Points on this clonotype: It may be a read error: a sequence one base away is much more abundant. The V call is TRBV4-2, the J call TRBJ2-1; D call uncertain. The CDR3 is made up of 17 amino acids. CDR1 is LGHNA and CDR2 is YNFKEQ in the germline V gene. V lost 1 base to trimming and J lost 5 bases, with 18 bases between them. CDR3 in amino acids: CASSQGSARGQNNEQFF. CDR3 DNA: TGTGCCAGCAGCCAAGGATCAGCGAGAGGCCAAAACAATGAGCAGTTCTTC.

The chain combines TRBV6-1 with TRBJ2-1; 14 bases are shared with TRBD2. V gave up 5 bases and J gave up 12 bases; unmatched junction bases: 6. Germline loops: CDR1 MNHNS, CDR2 SASEGT. The CDR3 has 14 residues. CDR3 loop: CASSQRLAGGPQFF. As DNA, the CDR3 is TGTGCCAGCAGTCAGAGACTAGCGGGAGGGCCGCAGTTCTTC.

The chain combines TRBV20-1 with TRBJ2-1, with 9 positions matching TRBD1. Trimming cost V 2 bases and J 7 bases; bases outside gene matches: 9. The V gene's germline CDR1 is DFQATT and CDR2 SNEGSKA (reference sequence). This CDR3 is built from 15 residues. The CDR3 loop reads CSARYTGTGRNEQFF. The CDR3 coding sequence is TGCAGTGCTAGATATACCGGGACAGGGAGGAATGAGCAGTTCTTC.

Many counts were recorded for this clonotype. This chain uses TRBV12-3 or TRBV12-4 with TRBJ2-7, with 7 nucleotides matching TRBD1. Trimming removed 6 bases from V and 2 bases from J; junction bases left unmatched: 10. The length of the CDR3 is 15 residues. CDR3 DNA: TGTGCCAGCAGCCATTCCCCCGGGACAGCCTACGAGCAGTACTTC. It codes for CASSHSPGTAYEQYF.

This clonotype was counted between two and nine times. V gene TRBV4-1 combines with J gene TRBJ2-5; 8 nucleotides match TRBD2. With V trimmed by 0 bases and J by 0 bases, 0 bases remained unmatched. The germline V gene has CDR1 MGHRA and CDR2 YSYEKL. This CDR3 is 15 amino acids long. The CDR3 loop reads CASSQEGLDQETQYF. In DNA form, the CDR3 reads TGCGCCAGCAGCCAAGAGGGACTAGACCAAGAGACCCAGTACTTC.

The table lists this clonotype with a few counts. The chain has TRBV6-2 or TRBV6-3 and TRBJ2-1; 12 nucleotides agree with TRBD2. The germline V gene has CDR1 MNHEY and CDR2 SVGEGT. The length of the CDR3 is 16 residues. J lost 3 bases, V lost 4 bases, and 4 bases had no gene match. The CDR3 DNA reads TGTGCCAGCAGTTCCTGGACTAGCGGGAACTACAATGAGCAGTTCTTC. Translation gives CASSSWTSGNYNEQFF.

This clonotype came up many times. The CDR3 DNA is TGTGCCAGCAGCCAAGACGACCGGGCGATCTATGGCTACACCTTC. It encodes CASSQDDRAIYGYTF. This chain connects TRBV3-1 to TRBJ1-2; the D is unclear. CDR1 is LGHDT and CDR2 is YNNKEL in the germline V gene (reference sequence). V was cut by 0 bases and J by 4 bases, with 12 bases left in between. The CDR3 covers 15 residues.

Only a few counts were recorded for this clonotype. The rearrangement links TRBV5-1 to TRBJ2-7, with D perhaps matching TRBD2 (6 bases). This CDR3 has 17 residues. V gave up 2 bases and J gave up 2 bases, with 20 bases separating them. The germline gives CDR1 SGHRS, CDR2 YFSETQ. The CDR3 region has the DNA TGCGCCAGCAGCTTAATGGGACTGGACCGAATCCCCTACGAGCAGTACTTC. Translation: CASSLMGLDRIPYEQYF.

This clonotype has ten or more counts. The chain joins TRBV12-3 or TRBV12-4 to TRBJ2-7, with D tentatively TRBD1 or TRBD2 (5 bases each). V gave up 3 bases and J gave up 2 bases, with 11 bases separating them. The CDR3 length is 14 residues. CDR3 region: CASSFSGLPYEQYF. The CDR3 DNA reads TGTGCCAGCAGTTTTTCGGGGCTACCCTACGAGCAGTACTTC.